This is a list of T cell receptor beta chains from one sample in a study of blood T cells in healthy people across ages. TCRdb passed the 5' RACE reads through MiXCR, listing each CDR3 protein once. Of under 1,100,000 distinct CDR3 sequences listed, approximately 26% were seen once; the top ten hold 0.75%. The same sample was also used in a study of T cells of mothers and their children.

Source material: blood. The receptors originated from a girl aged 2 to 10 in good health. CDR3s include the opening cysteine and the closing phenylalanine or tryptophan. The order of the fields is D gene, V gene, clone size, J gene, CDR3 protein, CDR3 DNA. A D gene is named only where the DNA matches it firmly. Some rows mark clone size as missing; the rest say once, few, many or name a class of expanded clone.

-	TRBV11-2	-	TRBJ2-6	CASTLGVGGSSGANVLTF	TGTGCCAGCACCTTAGGTGTCGGGGGTTCCTCTGGGGCCAACGTCCTGACTTTC
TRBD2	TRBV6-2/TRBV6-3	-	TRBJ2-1	CVSRNPGLAGYNEQFF	TGTGTCAGCAGGAATCCGGGACTAGCGGGATACAATGAGCAGTTCTTC
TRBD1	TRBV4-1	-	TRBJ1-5	CASSQEDRDTQPQHF	TGCGCCAGCAGCCAAGAGGACAGGGATACACAGCCCCAGCATTTT
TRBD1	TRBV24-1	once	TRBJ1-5	CATQGADQPQHF	TGTGCCACCCAGGGGGCCGATCAGCCCCAGCATTTT
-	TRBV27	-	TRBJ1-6	CASSQGYGYSPLHF	TGTGCCAGCAGCCAGGGATATGGGTATTCACCCCTCCACTTT
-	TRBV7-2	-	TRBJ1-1	CASSPNLVNTEAFF	TGTGCCAGCAGCCCCAACCTCGTGAACACTGAAGCTTTCTTT
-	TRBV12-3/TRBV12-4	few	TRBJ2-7	CASKDSLLEQYF	TGTGCCAGCAAGGACAGCCTACTCGAGCAGTACTTC
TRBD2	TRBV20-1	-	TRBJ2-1	CSARDERLAAYNEQFF	TGCAGTGCTAGAGATGAACGACTAGCGGCCTACAATGAGCAGTTCTTC
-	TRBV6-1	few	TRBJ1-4	CASTRQAFNEKLFF	TGTGCCAGCACCAGACAGGCTTTTAATGAAAAACTGTTTTTT
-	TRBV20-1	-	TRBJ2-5	CSAGEMGPTLETQYF	TGCAGTGCTGGAGAGATGGGACCGACGTTGGAGACCCAGTACTTC
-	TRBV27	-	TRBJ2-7	CASSIRGGYEQYF	TGTGCCAGCAGCATCAGAGGGGGATACGAGCAGTACTTC
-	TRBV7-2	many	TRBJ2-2	CASSLVSGTGELFF	TGTGCCAGCAGCTTAGTATCGGGAACCGGGGAGCTGTTTTTT
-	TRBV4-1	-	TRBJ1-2	CASSQTRQINYGYTF	TGCGCCAGCAGCCAGACTCGACAGATTAACTATGGCTACACCTTC
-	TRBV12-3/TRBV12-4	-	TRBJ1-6	CASTTGRGLFNSPLHF	TGTGCCAGCACCACAGGAAGGGGCCTCTTCAATTCACCCCTCCACTTT
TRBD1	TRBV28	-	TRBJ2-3	CASRWQGADTQYF	TGTGCCAGCAGGTGGCAGGGGGCAGATACGCAGTATTTT
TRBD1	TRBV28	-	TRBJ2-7	CASSTDRAVRDEQYF	TGTGCCAGCAGCACAGACAGGGCCGTACGTGACGAGCAGTACTTC
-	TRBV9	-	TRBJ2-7	CASSVATDTYEQYF	TGTGCCAGCAGCGTAGCTACAGATACCTACGAGCAGTACTTC
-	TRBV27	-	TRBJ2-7	CASSSTDGGSYEQYF	TGTGCCAGCAGTTCTACCGACGGGGGTAGCTACGAGCAGTACTTC
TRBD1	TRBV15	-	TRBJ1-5	CATSRDSSNQPQHF	TGTGCCACCAGCCGGGACAGTAGCAATCAGCCCCAGCATTTT
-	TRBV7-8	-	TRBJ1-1	CASNTAYLGNEAFF	TGTGCCAGCAATACAGCGTATCTAGGCAATGAAGCTTTCTTT
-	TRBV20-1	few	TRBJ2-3	CSARSRALGSTDTQYF	TGCAGTGCTAGATCTCGGGCCCTCGGGTCCACAGATACGCAGTATTTT
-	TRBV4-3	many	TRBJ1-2	CASSQELRNGYTF	TGCGCCAGCAGCCAAGAACTGAGAAATGGCTACACCTTC
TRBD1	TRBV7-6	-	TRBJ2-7	CASSLDAGVGQARYEQYF	TGTGCCAGCAGCTTAGACGCGGGCGTTGGACAGGCCCGATACGAGCAGTACTTC
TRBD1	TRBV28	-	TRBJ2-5	CASSFAGQGQETQYF	TGTGCCAGCAGTTTTGCCGGACAGGGGCAAGAGACCCAGTACTTC
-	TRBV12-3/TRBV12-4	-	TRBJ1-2	CASSSDTTRGYTF	TGTGCCAGCAGTTCGGACACTACCCGGGGCTACACCTTC
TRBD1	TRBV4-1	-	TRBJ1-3	CASSQAGEGAFGNTIYF	TGCGCCAGCAGCCAAGCCGGGGAGGGGGCGTTCGGAAACACCATATATTTT
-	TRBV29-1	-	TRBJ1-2	CSVILDSYGYTF	TGCAGCGTTATATTGGACAGCTATGGCTACACCTTC
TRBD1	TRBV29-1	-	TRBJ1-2	CSVEGQGGGYTF	TGCAGCGTCGAGGGACAGGGCGGTGGCTACACCTTC
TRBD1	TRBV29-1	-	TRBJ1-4	CSVEDGTGGFSTNEKLFF	TGCAGCGTTGAAGACGGGACAGGCGGATTCTCAACTAATGAAAAACTGTTTTTT
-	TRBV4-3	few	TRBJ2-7	CASSQGTGHYNYEQYF	TGCGCCAGCAGCCAAGGTACGGGACACTATAACTACGAGCAGTACTTC
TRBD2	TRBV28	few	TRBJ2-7	CASSTMVLLAGEDEQYF	TGTGCCAGCAGTACTATGGTACTGTTAGCGGGAGAGGACGAGCAGTACTTC
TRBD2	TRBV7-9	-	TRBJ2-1	CASSLSSGAYNEQFF	TGTGCCAGCAGCTTATCTAGCGGGGCTTACAATGAGCAGTTCTTC
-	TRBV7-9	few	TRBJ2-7	CASSLSYQSGEQYF	TGTGCCAGCAGCTTAAGTTACCAATCGGGCGAGCAGTACTTC
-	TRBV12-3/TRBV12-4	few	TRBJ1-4	CASSLDGKLFF	TGTGCCAGCAGTTTAGACGGGAAACTGTTTTTT
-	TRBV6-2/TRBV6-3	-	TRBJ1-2	CASRRPGGYTF	TGTGCCAGCAGGAGACCAGGTGGCTACACCTTC
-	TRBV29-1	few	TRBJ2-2	CSVDVSGQNTGELFF	TGCAGCGTTGACGTTTCGGGACAAAACACCGGGGAGCTGTTTTTT
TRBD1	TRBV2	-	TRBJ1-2	CASSEAPTGSYGYTF	TGTGCCAGCAGTGAAGCACCGACAGGGTCCTATGGCTACACCTTC
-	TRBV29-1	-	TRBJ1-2	CSVEAYYGYTF	TGCAGCGTGGAGGCCTACTATGGCTACACCTTC
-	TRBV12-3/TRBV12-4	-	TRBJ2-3	CASSPKRTDTQYF	TGTGCCAGCAGCCCAAAGCGCACAGATACGCAGTATTTT
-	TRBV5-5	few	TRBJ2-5	CASLEVAEETQYF	TGTGCCAGCCTTGAGGTGGCCGAAGAGACCCAGTACTTC
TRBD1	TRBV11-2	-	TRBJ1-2	CASSSRGQGGFAGYTF	TGTGCCAGCAGCTCCAGGGGACAGGGCGGTTTTGCCGGCTACACCTTC
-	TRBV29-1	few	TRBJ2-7	CSVDGGPYEQYF	TGCAGCGTTGACGGAGGACCCTACGAGCAGTACTTC
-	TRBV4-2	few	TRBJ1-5	CASSQSFSQPQHF	TGTGCCAGCAGCCAGAGCTTCTCGCAGCCCCAGCATTTT
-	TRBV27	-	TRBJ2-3	CASSASGAPAQYF	TGTGCCAGCAGTGCCTCCGGGGCGCCGGCGCAGTATTTT
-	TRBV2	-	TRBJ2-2	CASSKVPNTGELFF	TGTGCCAGCAGTAAGGTCCCGAACACCGGGGAGCTGTTTTTT
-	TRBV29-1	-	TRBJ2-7	CSVAGSSNTYEQYF	TGCAGCGTTGCCGGGTCCTCTAATACCTACGAGCAGTACTTC
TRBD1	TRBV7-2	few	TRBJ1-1	CASSFDRGGTEAFF	TGTGCCAGCAGCTTTGACAGGGGTGGAACTGAAGCTTTCTTT
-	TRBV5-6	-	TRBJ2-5	CASTTPGDRGETQYF	TGTGCCAGCACCACCCCCGGGGACCGGGGGGAGACCCAGTACTTC
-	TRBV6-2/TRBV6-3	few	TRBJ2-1	CASSIGYYNEQFF	TGTGCCAGCAGTATAGGGTACTACAATGAGCAGTTCTTC
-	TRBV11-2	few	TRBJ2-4	CASSPGGESGNIQYF	TGTGCCAGCAGCCCAGGAGGGGAATCTGGAAACATTCAGTACTTC
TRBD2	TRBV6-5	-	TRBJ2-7	CASSYYPGTSGRTLHEQYF	TGTGCCAGCAGTTACTACCCCGGGACTAGCGGGAGGACACTCCACGAGCAGTACTTC
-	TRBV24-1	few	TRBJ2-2	CATEGEAGELFF	TGTGCCACCGAAGGTGAGGCCGGGGAGCTGTTTTTT
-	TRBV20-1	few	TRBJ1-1	CSARGGGSGTEAFF	TGCAGTGCTAGGGGGGGAGGGTCCGGCACTGAAGCTTTCTTT
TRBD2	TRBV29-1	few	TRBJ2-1	CSALRAGDNEQFF	TGCAGCGCTCTGCGGGCGGGGGACAATGAGCAGTTCTTC
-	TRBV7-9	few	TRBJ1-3	CASSSREPGNTIYF	TGTGCCAGCAGCTCCCGGGAACCTGGAAACACCATATATTTT